This TCR beta chain was sequenced during a study of T cells in placental villitis. For context, the study as a whole: To test an allograft-versus-infection hypothesis, the study compared placental TCR-beta repertoires across three groups: villitis of unknown etiology, unaffected controls matched for gestational age, and infectious villitis.

TCR-beta CDR3 regions were amplified from genomic DNA with the immunoSEQ v4 bias-controlled multiplex PCR assay, run blinded to group allocation. To estimate the quantities of nucleated cells and T cells in each sample, reference gene primers were included together with the TCR-beta primers. Sequencing of the libraries was performed on an Illumina MiSeq with a 100-cycle paired-end protocol. In the original analysis: Diversity and richness were calculated in immunoSEQ Analyzer software; richness by iChao1, clonality based on Pielou evenness and Shannon diversity (0-1, higher means less diverse). CDR3 amino acid sequences together with their V/J genes were searched in VDJdb for CMV, EBV and influenza A specificities using confidence 3 and substitution 2. The Morisita-Horn index was used to measure TCR-beta amino acid clonotype overlap among the villitis of unknown etiology, infectious villitis and control repertoires. In its TCRdb copy, this immuneACCESS table keeps in-frame sequences only and misses some clones. Where compared with another copy, unresolved V genes explain less than half of these, and the others have no known cause. That table supplies the V and J calls and clone size; D and trimming were determined from the DNA. Counted in this sample were about 750 clones; roughly four fifths of them appeared once. Of the sample, 12% is held by the ten largest clones.

Sequences SGHTA (CDR1) and FQGNSA (CDR2) are obtained from the germline V gene. Spanning cysteine to phenylalanine, the CDR3 consists of 15 amino acids. Kept here is only the CDR3 DNA, which spans 45 bases and is read in frame from base 1. V sheds 0 bases and J sheds 4 bases, leaving 13 bases between their ends. Comment on this clone: The specificity of this receptor is unknown. No base qualities exist here, and no much larger clone lies one base off it.

Over 8 placentae carried a pathological diagnosis of high-grade villitis of unknown etiology, selected using the Amsterdam Criteria. Significantly higher gravidity and parity and more prior miscarriages were observed in mothers with villitis of unknown etiology than in the control and infectious villitis groups. Placentae were collected after delivery and examined grossly and histologically before archival tissue was selected. Five 10-micron scrolls were cut from each FFPE block, and DNA was then isolated using the AllPrep DNA/RNA FFPE Tissue kit. NanoDrop was used to check DNA concentration and purity, while a Bioanalyzer was used to assess RNA quality. Overall study outcomes, separate from this receptor: Expanded clones in villitis of unknown etiology were found to be largely private to each placenta, suggesting the absence of a single initiating antigen. Small amounts of decidua were contained in the paraffin blocks, so some of the captured T cells, especially in controls, may have been decidual rather than villous infiltrates. Clonality was higher in villitis of unknown etiology placentae than in controls (median approximately 0.056 versus 0.0056, p=0.0025), which points to clonal expansion. CMV-specific clone frequencies were lower in villitis of unknown etiology than in infectious CMV cases (around 0.001 vs 0.01), and villitis of unknown etiology did not differ from controls on this measure. With bulk tissue sequencing, helper, regulatory or cytotoxic T cells could not be distinguished, nor could maternal versus fetal T cells, and gamma-delta receptors were excluded.

The rearranged segments are TRBV7-2 and TRBJ2-7; TRBD1 is perhaps the D gene, given 6 matching bases. This receptor was identified in a human patient with villitis of unknown etiology; the placental T cells may come from both mother and fetus. Sequencing was done on a sample of placental tissue containing maternal and fetal cells. The encoded CDR3 is CASSLALRGKYEQYF. The base sequence is TGTGCCAGCAGCTTAGCGTTAAGGGGGAAGTACGAGCAGTACTTC.